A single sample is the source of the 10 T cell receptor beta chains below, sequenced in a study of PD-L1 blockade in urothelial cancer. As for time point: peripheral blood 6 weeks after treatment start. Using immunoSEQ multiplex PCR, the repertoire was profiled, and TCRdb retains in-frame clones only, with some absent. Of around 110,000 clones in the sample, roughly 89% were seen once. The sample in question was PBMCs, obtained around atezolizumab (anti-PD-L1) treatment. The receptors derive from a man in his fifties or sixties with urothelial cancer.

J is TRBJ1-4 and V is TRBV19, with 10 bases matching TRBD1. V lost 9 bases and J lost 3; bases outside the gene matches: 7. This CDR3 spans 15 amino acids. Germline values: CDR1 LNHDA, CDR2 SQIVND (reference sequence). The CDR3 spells CASSQDRGANEKLFF. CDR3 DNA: TGTGCCAGCAGCCAGGACAGGGGGGCTAATGAAAAACTGTTTTTT.

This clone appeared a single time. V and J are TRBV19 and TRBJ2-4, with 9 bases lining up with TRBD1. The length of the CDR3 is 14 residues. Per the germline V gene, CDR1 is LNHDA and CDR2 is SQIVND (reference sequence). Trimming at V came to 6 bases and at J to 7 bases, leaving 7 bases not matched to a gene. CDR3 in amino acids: CASSWTGVVNIQYF. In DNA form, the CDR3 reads TGTGCCAGTAGCTGGACAGGGGTGGTGAACATTCAGTACTTC.

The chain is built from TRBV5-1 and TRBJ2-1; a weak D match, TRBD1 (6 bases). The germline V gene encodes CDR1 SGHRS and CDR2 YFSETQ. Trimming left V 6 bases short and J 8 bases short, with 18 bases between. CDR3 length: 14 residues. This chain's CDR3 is CASNPQGMVDEQFF. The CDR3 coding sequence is TGCGCCAGCAACCCTCAGGGGATGGTCGATGAGCAGTTCTTC.

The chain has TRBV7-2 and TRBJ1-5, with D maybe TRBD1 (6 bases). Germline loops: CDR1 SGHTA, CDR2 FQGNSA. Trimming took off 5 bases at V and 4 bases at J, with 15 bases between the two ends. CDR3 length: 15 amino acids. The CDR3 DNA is TGTGCCAGCAGCCCCGACGGACAGAGAAATCAGCCCCAGCATTTT. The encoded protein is CASSPDGQRNQPQHF.

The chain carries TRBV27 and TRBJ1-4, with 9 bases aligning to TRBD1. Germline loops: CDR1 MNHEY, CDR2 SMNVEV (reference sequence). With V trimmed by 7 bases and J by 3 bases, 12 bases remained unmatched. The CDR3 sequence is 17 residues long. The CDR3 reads CASTPTAGTGPNEKLFF. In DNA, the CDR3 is TGTGCCAGCACCCCGACGGCGGGGACAGGGCCTAATGAAAAACTGTTTTTT. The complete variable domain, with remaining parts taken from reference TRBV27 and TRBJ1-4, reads EAQVTQNPRYLITVTGKKLTVTCSQNMNHEYMSWYRQDPGLGLRQIYYSMNVEVTDKGDVPEGYKVSRKEKRNFPLILESPSPNQTSLYFCASTPTAGTGPNEKLFFGSGTQLSVL.

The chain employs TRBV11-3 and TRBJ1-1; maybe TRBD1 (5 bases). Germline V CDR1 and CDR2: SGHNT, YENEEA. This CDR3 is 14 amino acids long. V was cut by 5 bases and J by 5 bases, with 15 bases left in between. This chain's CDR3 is CASSQEGQETEAFF. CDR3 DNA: TGTGCCAGCAGCCAGGAGGGGCAGGAGACTGAAGCTTTCTTT.

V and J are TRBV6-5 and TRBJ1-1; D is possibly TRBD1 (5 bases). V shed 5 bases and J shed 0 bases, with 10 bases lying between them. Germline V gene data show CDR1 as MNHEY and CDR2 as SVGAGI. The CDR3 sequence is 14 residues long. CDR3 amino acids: CASSESGLNTEAFF. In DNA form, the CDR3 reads TGTGCCAGCAGTGAATCAGGGTTGAACACTGAAGCTTTCTTT.

CDR3 in DNA: TGTGCCAGCAGCCAGGGTTCCGTGAACACTGAAGCTTTCTTT. It codes for CASSQGSVNTEAFF. The rearrangement uses TRBV7-8 and TRBJ1-1; D is perhaps TRBD1 (5 bases). This CDR3 has 14 amino acids. Germline CDR1 SGHVS, CDR2 FQNEAQ. V shed 5 bases and J shed 0 bases, with 10 bases lying between them.

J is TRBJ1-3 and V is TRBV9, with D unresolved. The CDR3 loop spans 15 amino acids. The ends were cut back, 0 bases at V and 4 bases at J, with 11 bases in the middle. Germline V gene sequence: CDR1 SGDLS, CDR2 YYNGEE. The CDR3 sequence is CASSVEHSGGNTIYF. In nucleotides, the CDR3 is TGTGCCAGCAGCGTAGAGCATTCGGGGGGAAACACCATATATTTT. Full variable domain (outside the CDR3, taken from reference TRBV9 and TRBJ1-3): DSGVTQTPKHLITATGQRVTLRCSPRSGDLSVYWYQQSLDQGLQFLIQYYNGEERAKGNILERFSAQQFPDLHSELNLSSLELGDSALYFCASSVEHSGGNTIYFGEGSWLTVV.

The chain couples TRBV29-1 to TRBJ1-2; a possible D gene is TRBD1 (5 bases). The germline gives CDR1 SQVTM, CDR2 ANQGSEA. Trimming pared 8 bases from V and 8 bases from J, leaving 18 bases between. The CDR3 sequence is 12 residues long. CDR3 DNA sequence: TGCAGCACCTTTTCCGGACAAGGGGGCTACACCTTC. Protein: CSTFSGQGGYTF.